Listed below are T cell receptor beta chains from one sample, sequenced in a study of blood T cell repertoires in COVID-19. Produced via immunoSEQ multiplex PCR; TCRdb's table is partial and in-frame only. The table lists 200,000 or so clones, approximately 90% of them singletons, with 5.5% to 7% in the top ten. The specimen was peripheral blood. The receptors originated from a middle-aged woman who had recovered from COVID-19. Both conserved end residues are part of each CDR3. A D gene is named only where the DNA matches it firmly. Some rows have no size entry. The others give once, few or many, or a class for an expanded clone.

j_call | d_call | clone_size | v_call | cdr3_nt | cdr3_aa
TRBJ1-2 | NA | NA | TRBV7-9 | TGTGCCAGCAGCCACGAGAGAAACTATGGCTACACCTTC | CASSHERNYGYTF
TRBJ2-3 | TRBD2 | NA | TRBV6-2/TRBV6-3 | TGTGCCAGCAGCCCCTCCACGGCTAGCGGGAGGCGGGTAGATACGCAGTATTTT | CASSPSTASGRRVDTQYF
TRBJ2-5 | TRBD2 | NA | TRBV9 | TGTGCCAGCAGCCCCGGGACTAGCGGGAGTATGGAGACCCAGTACTTC | CASSPGTSGSMETQYF
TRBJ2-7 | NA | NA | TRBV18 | TGTGCCAGCTCACCAATAACGGGAGTGGGGTACGAGCAGTACTTC | CASSPITGVGYEQYF
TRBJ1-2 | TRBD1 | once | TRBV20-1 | TGCAGTGCCGGGGACAGTGATGGCTACACCTTC | CSAGDSDGYTF
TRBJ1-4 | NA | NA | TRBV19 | TGTGCCAGTAAACCCAGGACAGATATAAAAGCAACTAATGAAAAACTGTTTTTT | CASKPRTDIKATNEKLFF
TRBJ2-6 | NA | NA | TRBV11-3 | TGTGCCAGCAGCATCCGGGGGACTGGGGCCAACGTCCTGACTTTC | CASSIRGTGANVLTF
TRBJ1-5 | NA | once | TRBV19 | TGTGCCAGTAGTACCCCCGTTGTGCGGGGTCAGCCCCAGCATTTT | CASSTPVVRGQPQHF
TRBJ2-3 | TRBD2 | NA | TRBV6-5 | TGTGCCAGCAGTTACTCGGGACTAGCGGGCACAGATACGCAGTATTTT | CASSYSGLAGTDTQYF
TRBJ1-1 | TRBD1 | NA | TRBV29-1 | TGCAGCGTTGAAACAGGGGGCGATTACACTGAAGCTTTCTTT | CSVETGGDYTEAFF
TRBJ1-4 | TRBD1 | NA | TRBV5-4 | TGTGCCAGCAGCTTGGAGGGGACAGGGATGGGAAAACTGCTTTTT | CASSLEGTGMGKLLF
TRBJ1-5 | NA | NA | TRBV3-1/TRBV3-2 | TGTGCCAGCAGCCAAGGGGCAGGGGCGAGTCAGCCCCAGCATTTT | CASSQGAGASQPQHF
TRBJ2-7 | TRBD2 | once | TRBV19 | TGTGCCAGTAGTATGCTAGCGGGCTCAAACGGCGAGCAGTACTTC | CASSMLAGSNGEQYF
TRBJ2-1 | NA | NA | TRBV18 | TGTGCCAGCTCACCACGGTTTTCGAGTCATTACAATGAGCAGTTCTTC | CASSPRFSSHYNEQFF
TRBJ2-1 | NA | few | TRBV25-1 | TGTGCCAGCAGTGGGACAGCCTACAATGAGCAGTTCTTC | CASSGTAYNEQFF
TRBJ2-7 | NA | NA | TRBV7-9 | TGTGCCAGCAGTCCGACGGAGGGATACGAGCAGTACTTC | CASSPTEGYEQYF
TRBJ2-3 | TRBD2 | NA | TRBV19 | TGTGCCAGTAGAAGAGCGGGAGTTCACACAGATACGCAGTATTTT | CASRRAGVHTDTQYF
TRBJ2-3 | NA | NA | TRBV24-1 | TGTGCCACCAGTGATCCCGGTCGAGGCTCCACAGATACGCAGTATTTT | CATSDPGRGSTDTQYF
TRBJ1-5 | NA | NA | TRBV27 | TGTGCCAGCAGGGGGCTGGGAAGCTATCAGCCCCAGCATTTT | CASRGLGSYQPQHF
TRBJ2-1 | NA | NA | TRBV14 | TGTGCCAGCAGCCATCCGGCAGGGTCCTACAATGAGCAGTTCTTC | CASSHPAGSYNEQFF
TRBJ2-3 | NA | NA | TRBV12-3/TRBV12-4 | TGTGCCAGCAGGAGTTCCGGCACAGATACGCAGTATTTT | CASRSSGTDTQYF
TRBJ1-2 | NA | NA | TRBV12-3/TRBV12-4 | TGTGCCAGCAGTTTAGAACGGAACTATGGCTACACCTTC | CASSLERNYGYTF
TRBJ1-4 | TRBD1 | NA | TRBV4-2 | TGTGCCAGCAGCCAAGCGGACAGGACTAATGAAAAACTGTTTTTT | CASSQADRTNEKLFF
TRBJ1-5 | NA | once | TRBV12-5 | TGTGCTAGTGGCACGAGGCGGGACCTTAATCAGCCCCAGCATTTT | CASGTRRDLNQPQHF
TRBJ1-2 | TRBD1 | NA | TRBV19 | TGTGCCAGTAGTTCAGAGGGGGCCCGTCTCTATGGCTACACCTTC | CASSSEGARLYGYTF
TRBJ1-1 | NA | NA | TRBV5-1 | TGCGCCAGCAGCTTGGCCGAGATGAACACTGAAGCTTTCTTT | CASSLAEMNTEAFF
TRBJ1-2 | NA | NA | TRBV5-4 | TGTGCCAGCAGCTTGGATCCGGGATATGGCTACACCTTC | CASSLDPGYGYTF
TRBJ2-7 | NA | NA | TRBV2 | TGTGCCAGCAGGGACTACACAAGAGAGCAGTACTTC | CASRDYTREQYF
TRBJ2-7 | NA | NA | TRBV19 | TGTGCCAGTAGAGAACACACGGGTTCCTACGAGCAGTACTTC | CASREHTGSYEQYF
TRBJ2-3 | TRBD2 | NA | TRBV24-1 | TGTGCCACCAGTCGGACTAGCGGGAACACAGATACGCAGTATTTT | CATSRTSGNTDTQYF
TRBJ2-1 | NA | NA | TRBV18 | TGTGCCAGCTCACCAAGGAGTCCGAGCGGGCGCTCCTACAATGAGCAGTTCTTC | CASSPRSPSGRSYNEQFF
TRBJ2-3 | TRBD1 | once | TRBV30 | TGTGCCTGGAGTGGGGGGACAGGCAATCAGCCCCAGTATTTT | CAWSGGTGNQPQYF
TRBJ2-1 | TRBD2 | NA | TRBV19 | TGTGCCAGTAGCTCCCCCGGGACTACCGACAATGAGCAGTTCTTC | CASSSPGTTDNEQFF
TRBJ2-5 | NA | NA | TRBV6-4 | TGTGCCAGCAGTGTAAGACCGGGGGAGACCCAGTACTTC | CASSVRPGETQYF
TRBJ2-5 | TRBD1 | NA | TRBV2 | TGTGCCAGCAGCCACAGGGGCGGGGAGACCCAGTACTTC | CASSHRGGETQYF
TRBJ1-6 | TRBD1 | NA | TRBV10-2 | TGCGCCAGCAGTGGACAGGGGGCAGGCTCACCCCTCCACTTT | CASSGQGAGSPLHF
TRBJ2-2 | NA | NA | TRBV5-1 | TGCGCCAGCAGCTTGACAGGGAAGTACACCGGGGAGCTGTTTTTT | CASSLTGKYTGELFF
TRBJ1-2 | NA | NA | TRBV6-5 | TGTGCCAGCGCCAACCTGGAGCCTAACTATGGCTACACCTTC | CASANLEPNYGYTF
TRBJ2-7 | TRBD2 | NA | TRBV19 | TGTGCCAGTAGTCAACGTTTCCTTGGGACTAGCGGATACGAGCAGTACTTC | CASSQRFLGTSGYEQYF
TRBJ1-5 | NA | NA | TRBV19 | TGTGCCAGTAGTATGGACCTGGACGGGAAGCCCCAGCATTTT | CASSMDLDGKPQHF
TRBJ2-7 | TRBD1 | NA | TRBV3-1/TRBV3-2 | TGTGCCAGCAGCCGACAGGGAATAGGCTACGAGCAGTACTTC | CASSRQGIGYEQYF
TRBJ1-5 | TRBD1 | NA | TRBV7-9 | TGTGCCAGCAGCTCGCAGGGGGCGTCTCAGCCCCAGCATTTT | CASSSQGASQPQHF
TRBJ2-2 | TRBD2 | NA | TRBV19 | TGTGCCAGTGACGGCACTAGCGGGACCACCGGGGAGCTGTTTTTT | CASDGTSGTTGELFF
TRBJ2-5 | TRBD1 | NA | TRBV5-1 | TGCGCCAGCAGCTCGCCCCGGGACAGGGAGAAAATTCAAGAGACCCAGTACTTC | CASSSPRDREKIQETQYF
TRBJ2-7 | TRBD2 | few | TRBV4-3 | TGCGCCAGCAGCCGTAGTGCGGGAGTGGAGTCCTACGAGCAGTACTTC | CASSRSAGVESYEQYF
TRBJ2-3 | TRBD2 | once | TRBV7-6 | TGTGCCAGCAGCCCGGCGACCTTGACTAGCGGGACAGATACGCAGTATTTT | CASSPATLTSGTDTQYF
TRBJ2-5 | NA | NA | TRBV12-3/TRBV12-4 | TGTGCCAGCAGTTTAATTCGGGGTGAGACCCAGTACTTC | CASSLIRGETQYF
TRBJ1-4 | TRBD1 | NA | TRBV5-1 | TGCGCCAGCAGCTTGGGACAGGGGTATAATGAAAAACTGTTTTTT | CASSLGQGYNEKLFF